Sequencing of this T cell receptor beta chain was carried out in a study of shared clonotypes between healthy human individuals. Germline lookup yields CDR1 SGHTA and CDR2 FQGNSA. V was clipped by 4 bases and J by 4 bases; unmatched bases: 5. The length of the CDR3 is 15 residues. Method: immunoSEQ multiplex PCR; TCRdb's copy keeps in-frame clones and lacks some. The sample includes fewer than 3 million clones, around 93% of them seen just once. The donor population consisted of healthy HIV-negative adults with no recent acute infections or vaccinations. Investigators divided CD4+ cells into CD45RA+ naive and CD45RA-negative memory subsets.

J is TRBJ2-7 and V is TRBV7-2, with 12 nucleotides matching TRBD1. The receptor comes from a man aged 18 to 29 in good health. Some clones in this sample may be carry-over from other donors' samples. The sequenced material came from naive CD4+ T cells from PBMCs. Subset defined: CD45RA+ positively selected. The CDR3 DNA reads as TGTGCCAGCAGCTCGCCGGGACAGGGGGCTTACGAGCAGTACTTC. It codes for CASSSPGQGAYEQYF.